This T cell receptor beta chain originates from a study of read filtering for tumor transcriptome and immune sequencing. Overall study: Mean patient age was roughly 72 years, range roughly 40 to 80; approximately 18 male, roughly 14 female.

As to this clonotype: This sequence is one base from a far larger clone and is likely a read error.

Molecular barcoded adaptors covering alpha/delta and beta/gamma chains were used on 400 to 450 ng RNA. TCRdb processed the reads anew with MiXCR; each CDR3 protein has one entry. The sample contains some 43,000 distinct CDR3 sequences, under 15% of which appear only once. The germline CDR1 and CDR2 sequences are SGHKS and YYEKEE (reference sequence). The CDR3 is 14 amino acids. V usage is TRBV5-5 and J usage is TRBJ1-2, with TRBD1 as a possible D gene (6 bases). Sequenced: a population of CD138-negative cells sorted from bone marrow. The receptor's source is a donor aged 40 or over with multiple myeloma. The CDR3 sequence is CASSLGQPNYGYTF. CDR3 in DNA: TGCGCCAGCAGCTTGGGACAACCTAACTATGGCTACACCTTC.